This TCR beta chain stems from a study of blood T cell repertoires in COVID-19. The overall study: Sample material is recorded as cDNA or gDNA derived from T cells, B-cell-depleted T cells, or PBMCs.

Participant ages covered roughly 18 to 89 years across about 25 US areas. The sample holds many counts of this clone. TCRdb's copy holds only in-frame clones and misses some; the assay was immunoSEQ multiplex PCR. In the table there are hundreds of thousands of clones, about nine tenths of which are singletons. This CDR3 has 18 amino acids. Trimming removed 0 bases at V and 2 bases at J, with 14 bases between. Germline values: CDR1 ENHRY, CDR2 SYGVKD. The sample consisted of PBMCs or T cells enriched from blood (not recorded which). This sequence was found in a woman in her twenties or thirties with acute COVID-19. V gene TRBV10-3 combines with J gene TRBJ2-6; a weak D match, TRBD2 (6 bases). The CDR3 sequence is CAISESERVIPGANVLTF. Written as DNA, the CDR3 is TGTGCCATCAGTGAGTCCGAGCGGGTCATCCCTGGGGCCAACGTCCTGACTTTC.